This T cell receptor (beta chain) was recovered during a study of blood T cell repertoires in COVID-19. Turning to the study itself: Samples came from the United States, Italy and Spain, spanning acute and convalescent COVID-19.

Sequenced by immunoSEQ multiplex PCR; TCRdb stores in-frame clones only, minus some. The profile shows 30,000 to 35,000 clones, over 70% of them singletons. V shed 5 bases and J 10 bases; nucleotides not matched to a gene: 8. Germline V gives CDR1 SGHTA, CDR2 FQGNSA. CDR3 length: 16 amino acids. Sequenced material: peripheral blood. The TCR was taken from a man aged 70 or older with COVID-19, enrolled during active disease. The chain has TRBV7-2 and TRBJ2-2, with 15 bases identical to TRBD2. The chain's CDR3 is CASSRTSGRAGVELFF. The CDR3, as DNA: TGTGCCAGCAGCCGGACTAGCGGGAGGGCCGGGGTGGAGCTGTTTTTT.